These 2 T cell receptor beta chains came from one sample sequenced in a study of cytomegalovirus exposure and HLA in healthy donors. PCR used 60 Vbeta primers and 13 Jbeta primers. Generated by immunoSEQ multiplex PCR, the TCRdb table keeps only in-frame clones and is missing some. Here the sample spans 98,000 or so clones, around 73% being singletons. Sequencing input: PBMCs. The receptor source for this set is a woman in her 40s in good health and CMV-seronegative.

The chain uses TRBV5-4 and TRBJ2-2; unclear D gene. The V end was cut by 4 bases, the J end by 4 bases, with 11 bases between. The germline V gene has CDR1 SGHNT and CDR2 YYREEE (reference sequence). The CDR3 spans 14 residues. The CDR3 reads CASSPRQTTGELFF. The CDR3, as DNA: TGTGCCAGCAGCCCGAGGCAGACCACCGGGGAGCTGTTTTTT.

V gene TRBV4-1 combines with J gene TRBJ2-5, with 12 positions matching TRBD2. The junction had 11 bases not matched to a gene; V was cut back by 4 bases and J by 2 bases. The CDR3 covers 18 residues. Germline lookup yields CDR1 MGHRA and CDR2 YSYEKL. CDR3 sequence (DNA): TGCGCCAGCAGCCCACCGCCCACTAGCGGGGGGTATCAAGAGACCCAGTACTTC. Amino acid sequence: CASSPPPTSGGYQETQYF.